The present T cell receptor (beta chain) was sequenced within a study of CD8+ T cells in alopecia areata. Markers including CD4, CD8alpha, NKG2D and NKG2ACE guided sorting of pooled cutaneous lymph node cells. Investigators isolated RNA and reverse transcribed it into cDNA to act as the sequencing template. Sequencing was performed with immunoSEQ multiplex PCR; in TCRdb, only in-frame clones are kept and a portion is missing. The repertoire yields 200,000 to 300,000 clones, none seen only once; the top ten contain 0.9% to 1.5%. With respect to this clone: Genes and germline come from the mouse. The DNA ends 4 residues before the CDR3 does, and the rest of the CDR3 is filled in from the germline J gene.

There are 14 residues in the CDR3. The V gene end was trimmed by 1 base and the J gene end by 2 bases; junction bases not matched to a gene: 2. Germline CDR1 and CDR2: NNHNN and SYGAGS (reference sequence). The gene calls are TRBV13-2 and TRBJ1-2, with 7 positions matching TRBD1. The source of this sequence is a C3H/HeJ mouse with alopecia areata. For the strain, the MHC haplotype given is H2-k. Sample: CD4+ T cells sorted from a lymph node. CDR3 loop: CASGDRDSNSDYTF. The CDR3 DNA, read in part, is TGTGCCAGCGGTGATAGGGACAGTAACTCC.